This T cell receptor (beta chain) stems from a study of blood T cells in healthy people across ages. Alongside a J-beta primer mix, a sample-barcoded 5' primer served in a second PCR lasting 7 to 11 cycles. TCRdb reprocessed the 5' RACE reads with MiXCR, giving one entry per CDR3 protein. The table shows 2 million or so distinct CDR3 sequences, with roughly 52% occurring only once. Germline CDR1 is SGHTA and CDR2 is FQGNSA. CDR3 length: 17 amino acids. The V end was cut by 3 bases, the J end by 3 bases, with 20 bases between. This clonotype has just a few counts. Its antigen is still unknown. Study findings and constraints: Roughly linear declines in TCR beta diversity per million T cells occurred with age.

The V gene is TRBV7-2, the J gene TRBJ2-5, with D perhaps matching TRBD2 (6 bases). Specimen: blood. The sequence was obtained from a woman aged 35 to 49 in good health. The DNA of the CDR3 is TGTGCCAGCAGCTTCGGTTCCCAGCGAAGGGAGGAAGAGACCCAGTACTTC. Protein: CASSFGSQRREEETQYF.